This T cell receptor (beta chain) stems from a study of cytomegalovirus exposure and HLA in healthy donors (TCRdb year 2017). Looking at the study overall: According to a later analysis, the roughly 130 validation repertoires were produced on the same platform as the approximately 620 repertoires of the first cohort. High-throughput TCR immunosequencing, statistical association of individual TCRs with disease status, and machine learning were combined to predict cytomegalovirus infection status. In addition to the first cohort of several hundred subjects, a separate validation cohort of over 90 different subjects was used. The study aimed to test whether signatures of past pathogen exposure could be identified by cataloging public T cell receptors.

Receptors were amplified or captured by the immunoSEQ multiplex PCR assay. The source study handled its data this way. A statistical classification framework was built to diagnose cytomegalovirus status from the catalog of TCR beta chain sequences. The source is immuneACCESS, and TCRdb retained only in-frame sequences with V and J called. Part of the clones is not carried over; for the studies checked, unresolved V genes explain less than half of this, and the remainder is unexplained. V and J calls and clone size follow that table, whereas D and trimming were derived from the DNA. The sample profile shows 200,000 to 300,000 clones; less than 90% of them were found once. Of the sample, approximately 12% is held by the ten largest clones. This clone was found a few times. It has no known antigen specificity. Base qualities were left out, and no much larger clone turns up one base away. What the study reported, not specific to this receptor: Cytomegalovirus status was reported to be diagnosed by the classifier with high specificity and sensitivity in both the original and validation cohorts. In vitro tests confirmed that three of the cytomegalovirus-associated TCR beta chains recognize cytomegalovirus antigens. Subsequent analysis determined that TCRs grouped into clusters in the first cohort also showed a tendency toward co-occurrence across the 120 or so validation repertoires, and roughly 94% of cluster scores exceeded 0. The study gave a list of 150 to 200 TCR beta chains associated with cytomegalovirus. A later analysis lacked HLA typing for the validation cohort, so it scored co-occurrence in that cohort across all 110 or so repertoires. Most TCR sequences were observed very rarely across donors, whereas some public TCRs were present in many individuals. According to the authors, the approach could potentially be generalized to other disease states and immunological phenotypes.

The donors belonged to the validation cohort of around 110 subjects, which was separate from the 666-subject first cohort. For CDR1 and CDR2, the germline V gene lists LGHNT and FRNRAP. From the cysteine up to the phenylalanine, the CDR3 has a length of 13 residues. Left in the record is the CDR3 DNA by itself, 39 bases read in frame from the first base. Trimming removed 3 bases from V and 3 bases from J, leaving 8 bases between the germline ends. The sequence links TRBV12-5 to TRBJ1-1; the D gene is unclear. The sample consisted of PBMCs. The receptor was derived from a young man in good health and CMV-seropositive. CDR3 loop: CASGLTRDTEAFF. The bases read TGTGCTAGTGGTTTAACCCGGGACACTGAAGCTTTCTTT.